A selection of T cell receptor beta chains follows, all from one sample in a study of blood T cell repertoires in COVID-19. The method was immunoSEQ multiplex PCR; TCRdb's version includes in-frame clones alone and lacks a portion of them. The profile shows about 280,000 clones, approximately 88% of them singletons. Sequencing input: peripheral blood. These receptor sequences come from a man aged 18 to 35 with active or convalescent COVID-19. Each CDR3 is given with its conserved first and last residue. D genes are given only for firm matches. Part of the rows lack a size; the others show once, few, many or a class for expanded clones.

d_call	j_call	clone_size	v_call	cdr3_aa	cdr3_nt
NA	TRBJ1-2	NA	TRBV7-6	CASSAYGVRTGGSTYYGYTF	TGTGCCAGCAGCGCATATGGGGTTAGAACGGGGGGGTCTACTTACTATGGCTACACCTTC
TRBD1	TRBJ1-5	NA	TRBV9	CASSPGQGNQPQHF	TGTGCCAGCAGCCCGGGACAGGGGAACCAGCCCCAGCATTTT
NA	TRBJ2-7	NA	TRBV4-3	CASSQVQGSYYEQYF	TGCGCCAGCAGCCAGGTGCAGGGCTCCTACTACGAGCAGTACTTC
NA	TRBJ1-5	NA	TRBV19	CASSTGGRGGNQPQHF	TGTGCCAGTAGTACCGGAGGGAGAGGAGGCAATCAGCCCCAGCATTTT
TRBD1	TRBJ1-2	NA	TRBV2	CASRRDSYGYTF	TGTGCCAGCCGGCGGGACAGTTATGGCTACACCTTC
TRBD1	TRBJ1-1	NA	TRBV7-9	CASSSVRTGHTEAFF	TGTGCCAGCAGCTCGGTCCGGACAGGGCACACTGAAGCTTTCTTT
TRBD1	TRBJ2-7	many	TRBV6-1	CASSEYGRTGDEQYF	TGTGCCAGCAGTGAATATGGCAGGACAGGGGACGAGCAGTACTTC
NA	TRBJ2-7	NA	TRBV7-8	CASSVDRGINYEQYF	TGTGCCAGCAGCGTAGATAGGGGGATAAACTACGAGCAGTACTTC
NA	TRBJ1-3	NA	TRBV6-5	CARPKDSSGNTIYF	TGTGCCCGGCCGAAGGACAGCTCTGGAAACACCATATATTTT
NA	TRBJ1-2	NA	TRBV6-2/TRBV6-3	CASSLITGSGYTF	TGTGCCAGCAGCCTCATCACGGGTAGTGGCTACACCTTC
NA	TRBJ1-5	NA	TRBV27	CASSRRDTYQPQHF	TGTGCCAGCAGTCGCCGGGACACCTATCAGCCCCAGCATTTT
TRBD2	TRBJ2-3	once	TRBV3-1/TRBV3-2	CASSRTRGGGADTQYF	TGTGCCAGCAGCCGAACGCGGGGCGGGGGGGCGGATACGCAGTATTTT
NA	TRBJ1-1	NA	TRBV2	CASTVMNTEAFF	TGTGCCAGCACAGTTATGAACACTGAAGCTTTCTTT
TRBD1	TRBJ1-5	NA	TRBV7-2	CASSLVGTGVGQPQHF	TGTGCCAGCAGCTTAGTAGGGACAGGGGTCGGACAGCCCCAGCATTTT
NA	TRBJ1-5	NA	TRBV6-1	CASSDVEWNQPQHF	TGTGCCAGCAGTGATGTCGAGTGGAATCAGCCCCAGCATTTT
NA	TRBJ2-5	NA	TRBV4-3	CASSQALEETETQYF	TGCGCCAGCAGCCAAGCGCTGGAGGAGACAGAGACCCAGTACTTC
TRBD2	TRBJ2-3	NA	TRBV7-3	CASSLLAGGGTDTQYF	TGTGCCAGCAGCCTACTAGCGGGGGGCGGCACAGATACGCAGTATTTT
NA	TRBJ1-1	NA	TRBV6-2/TRBV6-3	CASSLRARTEAFF	TGTGCCAGCAGTCTCAGGGCCAGAACTGAAGCTTTCTTT
NA	TRBJ2-5	NA	TRBV4-1	CASSQDDNQETQYF	TGCGCCAGCAGCCAAGATGACAACCAAGAGACCCAGTACTTC
TRBD1	TRBJ2-1	NA	TRBV5-1	CASSLYLRGQDNEQFF	TGCGCCAGCAGCTTGTACTTGAGGGGGCAGGACAATGAGCAGTTCTTC
NA	TRBJ1-1	few	TRBV5-1	CASSLGQSEAFF	TGCGCCAGCAGCTTAGGACAGTCAGAAGCTTTCTTT
NA	TRBJ1-6	once	TRBV18	CASSPNGAGYNSPLHF	TGTGCCAGCTCACCAAATGGGGCGGGGTATAATTCACCCCTCCACTTT
NA	TRBJ1-2	NA	TRBV12-3/TRBV12-4	CASKDSVNYGYTF	TGTGCCAGCAAGGACAGCGTAAACTATGGCTACACCTTC
NA	TRBJ1-2	NA	TRBV7-9	CASIGQGNYGYTF	TGTGCCAGCATAGGCCAGGGAAACTATGGCTACACCTTC
NA	TRBJ1-5	many	TRBV19	CASSIDQTGFSNQPQHF	TGTGCCAGTAGTATCGATCAAACAGGGTTTAGCAATCAGCCCCAGCATTTT
NA	TRBJ2-7	NA	TRBV11-2	CASSLGGQAYEQYF	TGTGCCAGCAGCTTAGGGGGACAAGCCTACGAGCAGTACTTC
TRBD2	TRBJ2-3	NA	TRBV6-6	CASSYRLAGSTDTQYF	TGTGCCAGCAGTTATCGCCTAGCGGGGTCCACAGATACGCAGTATTTT
NA	TRBJ2-3	many	TRBV5-3	CARSPDWPQYF	TGTGCCAGAAGCCCTGATTGGCCGCAGTATTTT
NA	TRBJ1-5	NA	TRBV25-1	CASSEGGRGYQPQHF	TGTGCCAGCAGTGAAGGCGGCAGGGGATACCAGCCCCAGCATTTT
TRBD2	TRBJ2-1	NA	TRBV7-3	CASSSMGGGTNEQFF	TGTGCCAGCAGCTCTATGGGCGGGGGGACGAATGAGCAGTTCTTC